Listed here are 22 T cell receptor beta chains from one sample, sequenced in a study of cytotoxic CD8 clonotypes in ibrutinib-treated CLL. Sequenced by immunoSEQ multiplex PCR; TCRdb stores in-frame clones only, minus some. The sample contains over 200,000 clones, roughly 77% of which appear only once. Sequencing was performed on PBMCs, taken after 12 months of ibrutinib treatment. The receptors here all came from a human donor with chronic lymphocytic leukemia.

This chain connects TRBV27 to TRBJ2-3; D is uncertain. The ends were cut back, 5 bases at V and 3 bases at J, with 9 bases in the middle. This CDR3 spans 13 amino acids. Germline CDR1 is MNHEY and CDR2 is SMNVEV (reference sequence). CDR3 in DNA: TGTGCCAGCAGTCCCTATGGGACAGATACGCAGTATTTT. Translated, it gives CASSPYGTDTQYF.

The chain joins TRBV18 to TRBJ1-3; the D is unclear. V lost 2 bases and J lost 0, with 14 bases in between. CDR1 and CDR2 from the germline V gene are KGHSH and LQKENI. The CDR3 runs to 17 residues. The CDR3 DNA reads TGTGCCAGCTCACCATATGGTAGCGGGGACTCTGGAAACACCATATATTTT. It encodes CASSPYGSGDSGNTIYF. The whole variable domain, remainder taken from reference TRBV18 and TRBJ1-3, is NAGVMQNPRHLVRRRGQEARLRCSPMKGHSHVYWYRQLPEEGLKFMVYLQKENIIDESGMPKERFSAEFPKEGPSILRIQQVVRGDSAAYFCASSPYGSGDSGNTIYFGEGSWLTVV.

The chain couples TRBV6-5 to TRBJ2-1; D gene ambiguous. Germline CDR1 reads MNHEY; CDR2 reads SVGAGI. The V and J ends lost 6 bases and 8 bases respectively, with 14 bases between them. CDR3 size: 13 residues. The chain's CDR3 is CASRKTVVDEQFF. CDR3 in DNA: TGTGCCAGCAGAAAAACTGTAGTGGATGAGCAGTTCTTC.

This chain joins TRBV5-1 and TRBJ1-2, with a tentative D call TRBD1 (6 bases). Trimming pared 0 bases from V and 2 bases from J, leaving 8 bases between. The CDR3 runs to 14 residues. Germline CDR1 SGHRS, CDR2 YFSETQ. CDR3 in amino acids: CASSLAGGNYGYTF. The CDR3 bases are TGCGCCAGCAGCTTGGCTGGGGGCAACTATGGCTACACCTTC. Using reference TRBV5-1 and TRBJ1-2 for the parts outside the CDR3, the full variable domain is KAGVTQTPRYLIKTRGQQVTLSCSPISGHRSVSWYQQTPGQGLQFLFEYFSETQRNKGNFPGRFSGRQFSNSRSEMNVSTLELGDSALYLCASSLAGGNYGYTFGSGTRLTVV.

The rearrangement links TRBV6-1 to TRBJ2-7, with D perhaps matching TRBD1 (7 bases). The CDR3 extends over 13 amino acids. V lost 5 bases and J lost 3, with 11 bases in between. Germline lookup yields CDR1 MNHNS and CDR2 SASEGT. CDR3 amino acids: CASSQGGYYEQYF. In nucleotides, the CDR3 is TGTGCCAGCAGTCAGGGGGGCTACTACGAGCAGTACTTC.

This chain uses TRBV7-3 with TRBJ2-7, with TRBD1 identical over 12 bases. Per the germline V gene, CDR1 is SGHTA and CDR2 is FQGTGA. The CDR3 totals 15 residues. V was clipped by 5 bases and J by 3 bases; unmatched bases: 5. CDR3 sequence (DNA): TGTGCCAGCAGCGAGGGACAGGGGGCCGTCTACGAGCAGTACTTC. As protein: CASSEGQGAVYEQYF. Complete variable domain (other parts from reference TRBV7-3 and TRBJ2-7): GAGVSQTPSNKVTEKGKYVELRCDPISGHTALYWYRQSLGQGPEFLIYFQGTGAADDSGLPNDRFFAVRPEGSVSTLKIQRTERGDSAVYLCASSEGQGAVYEQYFGPGTRLTVT.

This clone was counted between two and nine times. The V gene is TRBV5-6, the J gene TRBJ2-7; 10 nucleotides match TRBD1. There are 13 residues in the CDR3. The V and J ends lost 7 bases and 5 bases, in that order; junction bases with no gene match: 6. Germline CDR1 and CDR2: SGHDT and YYEEEE. For the CDR3, the DNA is TGTGCCAGCGAAAGGGACAGGGGAGACGAGCAGTACTTC. This codes for CASERDRGDEQYF.

The CDR3, as DNA: TGTGCCAGCAGTTACTCCCGGGAAAGAAATCAGCCCCAGCATTTT. It encodes CASSYSRERNQPQHF. The gene calls are TRBV6-6 and TRBJ1-5; D is ambiguous. V was clipped by 0 bases and J by 4 bases, with 10 bases between them. The germline V gene has CDR1 MNHNY and CDR2 SVGAGI (reference sequence). CDR3 length: 15 residues.

The chain has TRBV5-1 and TRBJ2-3; D remains ambiguous. The germline gives CDR1 SGHRS, CDR2 YFSETQ. The CDR3 spans 18 residues. Trimming shortened V by 3 bases and J by 0 bases, and 20 bases separated the two germline ends. Here the CDR3 DNA reads TGCGCCAGCAGCTCCGATGAGGTGTATCGTGCTAGCACAGATACGCAGTATTTT. Translation gives CASSSDEVYRASTDTQYF.

The chain recombines TRBV7-2 with TRBJ2-7, with D possibly matching TRBD1 (6 bases). The CDR3 sequence is 13 residues long. Germline loops: CDR1 SGHTA, CDR2 FQGNSA. The V end lost 5 bases, the J end lost 4 bases, and 12 bases lay between the germline ends. CDR3 sequence: CASSRQQGYEQYF. The CDR3 bases are TGTGCCAGCAGCCGACAACAGGGTTACGAGCAGTACTTC.

This rearrangement joins TRBV30 to TRBJ1-5, with D possibly matching TRBD1 (6 bases). V lost 0 bases and J 1 base, leaving 10 bases between the germline ends. The V gene's germline CDR1 is GTSNPN and CDR2 SVGIG (reference sequence). The CDR3 is 15 amino acids. This CDR3 is CAWSVRGGSNQPQHF. CDR3 coding DNA: TGTGCCTGGAGTGTACGAGGGGGAAGCAATCAGCCCCAGCATTTT. The variable domain in full, completed from reference TRBV30 and TRBJ1-5, reads SQTIHQWPATLVQPVGSPLSLECTVEGTSNPNLYWYRQAAGRGLQLLFYSVGIGQISSEVPQNLSASRPQDRQFILSSKKLLLSDSGFYLCAWSVRGGSNQPQHFGDGTRLSIL.

Within the sample, this clone is medium-sized. V is TRBV6-5 and J is TRBJ1-2; D remains ambiguous. The V gene lost 2 bases and the J gene lost 4 bases, with 8 bases spanning the gap. Germline CDR1 is MNHEY and CDR2 is SVGAGI. This CDR3 is 13 amino acids long. Here the CDR3 DNA reads TGTGCCAGCAGTTACAAGGGCGCCTATGGCTACACCTTC. Amino acids: CASSYKGAYGYTF.

The gene calls are TRBV5-4 and TRBJ1-4, with 9 bases that match TRBD1. In germline, CDR1 is SGHNT, CDR2 YYREEE (reference sequence). The CDR3 consists of 15 residues. V lost 4 bases and J lost 4; bases outside the gene matches: 5. CDR3: CASSHRDRDNEKLFF. The CDR3 region has the DNA TGTGCCAGCAGCCACCGGGACAGGGATAATGAAAAACTGTTTTTT.

The DNA of the CDR3 is TGTGCCAGCAGCGCGGGCCTTTTTATCACTGAAGCTTTCTTT. This encodes CASSAGLFITEAFF. The chain carries TRBV5-4 and TRBJ1-1; D is uncertain. Germline loops: CDR1 SGHNT, CDR2 YYREEE (reference sequence). Trimming shortened V by 4 bases and J by 4 bases, and 14 bases separated the two germline ends. The CDR3 runs to 14 residues.

This chain links TRBV29-1 with TRBJ1-3, with 7 bases lining up with TRBD1. The CDR3 has 14 amino acids. V trimming: 4 bases; J trimming: 2 bases; junction bases outside the gene matches: 5. From germline, CDR1 is SQVTM and CDR2 ANQGSEA. For the CDR3, the DNA is TGCAGCGTTGCCCTCGACAGGGCTGGAAACACCATATATTTT. It codes for CSVALDRAGNTIYF. Combining the CDR3 with reference TRBV29-1 and TRBJ1-3 gives the whole variable domain SAVISQKPSRDICQRGTSLTIQCQVDSQVTMMFWYRQQPGQSLTLIATANQGSEATYESGFVIDKFPISRPNLTFSTLTVSNMSPEDSSIYLCSVALDRAGNTIYFGEGSWLTVV.

This chain uses TRBV7-2 with TRBJ2-5, with D possibly being TRBD2 (6 bases). Trimming shortened V by 5 bases and J by 5 bases, and 18 bases separated the two germline ends. The CDR3 covers 15 residues. Germline V CDR1 and CDR2: SGHTA, FQGNSA. CDR3 in DNA: TGTGCCAGCAGCCGAGGCACTAGCAGGAGGGAGACCCAGTACTTC. Translated, it gives CASSRGTSRRETQYF.

The chain joins TRBV29-1 to TRBJ2-3; D call uncertain. CDR1 SQVTM and CDR2 ANQGSEA come from the germline V gene. The CDR3 loop spans 12 amino acids. The V end was cut by 7 bases, the J end by 4 bases, with 12 bases between. DNA of the CDR3: TGCAGCGCCCGGACCTTGGCAGATACGCAGTATTTT. Its translation is CSARTLADTQYF.

The rearrangement uses TRBV7-2 and TRBJ2-7; D may be TRBD1 or TRBD2 (5 bases each). The CDR3 consists of 15 residues. V lost 5 bases, J lost 5 bases, and 19 bases lay in between. Germline V lookup: CDR1 SGHTA, CDR2 FQGNSA. CDR3 in amino acids: CASSATWGSRDEQYF. The CDR3 nucleotides are TGTGCCAGCAGCGCCACTTGGGGGAGTCGCGACGAGCAGTACTTC.

The V call is TRBV14, the J call TRBJ2-4, with a weak D call TRBD2 (5 bases). From germline, CDR1 is SGHDN and CDR2 FVKESK. The CDR3 runs 12 residues. Between the trimmed V and J ends, which lost 4 bases and 9 bases, there was a span of 10 bases. The CDR3 nucleotides read TGTGCCAGCAGCCCAGAGGGAGTCATTCAGTACTTC. Protein sequence: CASSPEGVIQYF.

This rearrangement joins TRBV7-9 to TRBJ1-2; 7 bases align to TRBD1. Trimming at V came to 10 bases and at J to 2 bases, leaving 7 bases not matched to a gene. The germline gives CDR1 SEHNR, CDR2 FQNEAQ (reference sequence). CDR3 length: 13 amino acids. The CDR3 is CAIALRGNYGYTF. The CDR3 region has the DNA TGTGCCATCGCTCTCAGGGGGAACTATGGCTACACCTTC.

The V and J genes are TRBV27 and TRBJ2-7, with 10 bases lining up with TRBD2. The CDR3 is 15 amino acids. V lost 2 bases and J lost 9; bases outside the gene matches: 10. Germline CDR1 and CDR2: MNHEY and SMNVEV (reference sequence). CDR3 sequence reads: CASSLRASGSRVQYF. As DNA, the CDR3 is TGTGCCAGCAGTTTAAGGGCTAGCGGGAGTAGAGTGCAGTACTTC.

The chain joins TRBV2 to TRBJ2-3; 12 nucleotides line up with TRBD2. CDR1 is SNHLY, CDR2 FYNNEI, per germline. The CDR3 runs 16 residues. The trim removed 6 bases at V and 5 bases at J, leaving 9 bases unmatched. The CDR3 spells CASRGLAGPLIDTQYF. CDR3 coding DNA: TGTGCCAGCAGAGGACTAGCGGGGCCCCTAATAGATACGCAGTATTTT.